The 9 T cell receptor beta chains reported below all come from one sample, sequenced in a study of cytomegalovirus exposure and HLA in healthy donors. The PCR contained 60 Vbeta and 13 Jbeta primers. Method: immunoSEQ multiplex PCR; TCRdb's copy keeps in-frame clones and lacks some. The sample includes around 150,000 clones, more than 75% of them seen just once. Specimen: PBMCs. These TCRs come from a man under 40 in good health and CMV-seronegative.

The rearrangement uses TRBV4-1 and TRBJ2-1; 8 bases are shared with TRBD1. The J segment lost 4 bases and the V segment lost 1 base, leaving 3 bases of the junction unmatched. The germline CDR1 and CDR2 sequences are MGHRA and YSYEKL. The CDR3 loop spans 15 amino acids. CDR3 loop: CASSQARGPYNEQFF. CDR3 coding DNA: TGCGCCAGCAGCCAAGCCAGGGGGCCGTACAATGAGCAGTTCTTC.

This chain uses TRBV7-6 with TRBJ2-1; tentative D call: TRBD2 (6 bases). V was clipped by 0 bases and J by 0 bases, with 18 bases between them. The CDR3 is 19 amino acids. Germline V gives CDR1 SGHVS, CDR2 FNYEAQ. The CDR3 DNA reads as TGTGCCAGCAGCTTAGCCCTAGCGTCGATGGGGAGCTCCTACAATGAGCAGTTCTTC. This translates into CASSLALASMGSSYNEQFF.

The chain carries TRBV7-6 and TRBJ1-4; D is unresolved. This CDR3 spans 15 amino acids. From germline, CDR1 is SGHVS and CDR2 FNYEAQ. V lost 4 bases and J 8 bases, leaving 17 bases between the germline ends. Here the CDR3 reads CASSSTEAAKEKLFF. CDR3 DNA: TGTGCCAGCAGCTCCACGGAAGCGGCGAAAGAAAAACTGTTTTTT.

J is TRBJ2-3 and V is TRBV29-1, with TRBD1 identical over 7 bases. The CDR3 runs 13 residues. V lost 4 bases to trimming and J lost 2 bases; unmatched junction nucleotides: 3. Germline CDR1 is SQVTM and CDR2 is ANQGSEA. The CDR3 is CSVAGQVTDTQYF. CDR3 DNA: TGCAGCGTTGCCGGACAGGTCACAGATACGCAGTATTTT.

This clone turned up a few times. The chain combines TRBV10-3 with TRBJ2-2; TRBD2 agrees at 10 bases. The junction had 5 bases not matched to a gene; V was cut back by 0 bases and J by 4 bases. CDR3 length: 17 residues. The V gene's germline CDR1 is ENHRY and CDR2 SYGVKD. CDR3 nucleotide sequence: TGTGCCATCAGTGAGTCAGCGGGAGGGCGAGGCACCGGGGAGCTGTTTTTT. Translated: CAISESAGGRGTGELFF.

The rearrangement uses TRBV7-6 and TRBJ2-2; 8 bases map to TRBD2. The CDR3 covers 16 residues. V lost 5 bases to trimming and J lost 6 bases; unmatched junction nucleotides: 11. Germline assignment: CDR1 SGHVS and CDR2 FNYEAQ. The CDR3 sequence: CASSPMGTSVAGELFF. CDR3 bases: TGTGCCAGCAGCCCTATGGGGACTAGTGTCGCCGGGGAGCTGTTTTTT.

The J gene is TRBJ2-7, the V gene TRBV7-6; D may be TRBD1 (5 bases). V shed 2 bases and J shed 3 bases, with 11 bases lying between them. The CDR3 has 14 residues. CDR1 is SGHVS, CDR2 FNYEAQ, per germline. Here the CDR3 reads CASSLSHRFYEQYF. In DNA, the CDR3 is TGTGCCAGCAGCTTAAGTCACAGGTTCTACGAGCAGTACTTC. Using reference TRBV7-6 and TRBJ2-7 for the parts outside the CDR3, the full variable domain is GAGVSQSPRYKVTKRGQDVALRCDPISGHVSLYWYRQALGQGPEFLTYFNYEAQQDKSGLPNDRFSAERPEGSISTLTIQRTEQRDSAMYRCASSLSHRFYEQYFGPGTRLTVT.

The gene calls are TRBV5-1 and TRBJ1-1, with 8 bases fitting TRBD1. J lost 1 base, V lost 3 bases, and 2 bases had no gene match. Germline V gene lookup returns CDR1 SGHRS and CDR2 YFSETQ. The CDR3 consists of 14 residues. CDR3 amino acids: CASSSTGANTEAFF. CDR3 DNA: TGCGCCAGCAGCTCGACAGGGGCGAACACTGAAGCTTTCTTT. Looking up the rest from reference TRBV5-1 and TRBJ1-1 gives the full variable domain: KAGVTQTPRYLIKTRGQQVTLSCSPISGHRSVSWYQQTPGQGLQFLFEYFSETQRNKGNFPGRFSGRQFSNSRSEMNVSTLELGDSALYLCASSSTGANTEAFFGQGTRLTVV.

The CDR3 protein is CSVEKVSSDIQYF. DNA for the CDR3: TGCAGCGTTGAAAAAGTTAGCAGCGACATTCAGTACTTC. The rearrangement links TRBV29-1 to TRBJ2-4; D ambiguous. The CDR3 spans 13 residues. Germline V gives CDR1 SQVTM, CDR2 ANQGSEA. Trimming left V 2 bases short and J 8 bases short, with 13 bases between.